The 24 T cell receptor beta chains below all came from one sample that was sequenced in a study of shared clonotypes between healthy human individuals. Method: immunoSEQ multiplex PCR; TCRdb's copy keeps in-frame clones and lacks some. The sample has over 1.5 million clones, approximately 98% seen once; the top ten hold approximately 0.45%. Sequences were obtained from naive CD4+ T cells sorted from blood. The subset was: CD45RA+ positively selected. The receptors derive from a man aged 25-45 years in good health.

V and J are TRBV28 and TRBJ2-1; D remains unclear. Germline V gene sequence: CDR1 MDHEN, CDR2 SYDVKM. This CDR3 is 12 amino acids long. V shed 6 bases and J shed 9 bases, with 12 bases lying between them. This chain's CDR3 is CASSQTVREQFF. The CDR3 DNA sequence: TGTGCCAGCAGCCAGACTGTGCGTGAGCAGTTCTTC.

This clone appeared a single time. The chain is built from TRBV28 and TRBJ1-2; 9 nucleotides align to TRBD1. Germline-derived CDR1 and CDR2 are MDHEN and SYDVKM. The CDR3 is 12 residues long. Here the CDR3 DNA reads TGTGCTTACAGGGGGCGCAACTATGGCTACACCTTC. Encoded protein: CAYRGRNYGYTF.

This chain joins TRBV5-1 and TRBJ2-3, with D maybe TRBD2 (6 bases). Germline loops: CDR1 SGHRS, CDR2 YFSETQ. Trimming shortened V by 0 bases and J by 10 bases, and 18 bases separated the two germline ends. This CDR3 has 15 residues. The CDR3 coding sequence is TGCGCCAGCAGCTTGGCCGCGGGACGTGGGGTTGCGCAGTATTTT. Its translation: CASSLAAGRGVAQYF.

J is TRBJ2-7 and V is TRBV6-1; D is ambiguous. CDR1 is MNHNS, CDR2 SASEGT, per germline. The CDR3 runs to 12 residues. The ends were cut back, 4 bases at V and 3 bases at J, with 7 bases in the middle. CDR3 nucleotides: TGTGCCAGCAGTGTAGCCGGCTACGAGCAGTACTTC. Translated: CASSVAGYEQYF.

Here the CDR3 reads CASRGLADAGELFF. The CDR3 DNA reads TGTGCCTCAAGAGGACTAGCGGACGCCGGGGAGCTGTTTTTT. The V call is TRBV10-3, the J call TRBJ2-2; 10 nucleotides match TRBD2. CDR1 is ENHRY, CDR2 SYGVKD, per germline. The CDR3 runs 14 residues. The trim removed 11 bases at V and 6 bases at J, leaving 9 bases unmatched.

The chain is built from TRBV11-2 and TRBJ2-1, with 9 bases matching TRBD1. Germline values: CDR1 SGHAT, CDR2 FQNNGV. The CDR3 loop spans 12 amino acids. V lost 3 bases to trimming and J lost 13 bases; unmatched junction nucleotides: 4. The CDR3 nucleotides read TGTGCCAGCAGCTTGGACAGGGGTTCCCAGTTCTTC. Its protein is CASSLDRGSQFF.

This clone was observed a single time. CDR3 sequence: CASSLDEGTSEAEQFF. CDR3 sequence (DNA): TGTGCCAGCAGCTTGGATGAGGGGACTAGCGAGGCTGAGCAGTTCTTC. The V gene is TRBV5-4, the J gene TRBJ2-1; TRBD2 matches at 10 bases. CDR1 is SGHNT, CDR2 YYREEE, per germline (reference sequence). The V segment lost 0 bases and the J segment 9 bases; nucleotides outside the gene matches: 9. The CDR3 spans 16 residues.

The chain employs TRBV27 and TRBJ2-1, with D hard to call. Trimming took off 0 bases at V and 7 bases at J, with 4 bases between the two ends. CDR1 and CDR2 (germline): MNHEY, SMNVEV (reference sequence). This CDR3 region has 12 residues. The chain's CDR3 is CASSLSLNEQFF. DNA for the CDR3: TGTGCCAGCAGTTTATCCCTGAATGAGCAGTTCTTC.

In DNA, the CDR3 is TGCGCCAGCAGCCAGGGACAGGGCGGTCGAGTATACGAGCAGTACTTC. This encodes CASSQGQGGRVYEQYF. V gene TRBV23-1 combines with J gene TRBJ2-7; TRBD1 matches at 9 bases. TRBV23-1 is an open reading frame, and its role is uncertain. J gave up 4 bases and V 6 bases, and 13 bases lay outside the gene matches. The CDR3 contains 16 residues.

The genes are TRBV7-2 and TRBJ2-1, with TRBD1 identical over 10 bases. The germline gives CDR1 SGHTA, CDR2 FQGNSA. This CDR3 has 15 residues. The V gene end was trimmed by 4 bases and the J gene end by 2 bases; junction bases not matched to a gene: 2. CDR3 DNA sequence: TGTGCCAGCAGCTGGGACAGGGGCGCCTACAATGAGCAGTTCTTC. Translation gives CASSWDRGAYNEQFF.

This chain links TRBV18 with TRBJ1-3; perhaps TRBD1 as D (6 bases). V was trimmed by 1 base and J by 3 bases, leaving 13 bases between them. The CDR3 covers 16 residues. CDR1 and CDR2 from the germline V gene are KGHSH and LQKENI. The CDR3 protein is CASSPLGAQIGNTIYF. The CDR3 DNA reads TGTGCCAGCTCACCACTGGGGGCACAGATTGGAAACACCATATATTTT.

This rearrangement joins TRBV19 to TRBJ2-3, with D tentatively TRBD1 or TRBD2 (5 bases each). This CDR3 is 13 amino acids long. V lost 6 bases to trimming and J lost 0 bases, with 7 bases between them. From germline, CDR1 is LNHDA and CDR2 SQIVND (reference sequence). The CDR3 region has the DNA TGTGCCAGTAGAAGGGACAGCACAGATACGCAGTATTTT. Protein product: CASRRDSTDTQYF.

V is TRBV2 and J is TRBJ2-7, with D perhaps being TRBD1 or TRBD2 (5 bases each). Per germline, CDR1 SNHLY and CDR2 FYNNEI. Trimming left V 10 bases short and J 5 bases short, with 24 bases between. This CDR3 is built from 15 residues. In nucleotides, the CDR3 is TGTGCCACCGCAGGGTGGAAGGGGAGCGTCCACGAGCAGTACTTC. Its protein product is CATAGWKGSVHEQYF.

This chain links TRBV6-1 with TRBJ1-1; D is perhaps TRBD1 (6 bases). Germline V gene lookup returns CDR1 MNHNS and CDR2 SASEGT. The CDR3 has 14 residues. With 6 bases removed from V and 1 base from J, the gap between germline ends came to 12 bases. The chain's CDR3 is CASSHRDGNTEAFF. The CDR3 coding sequence is TGTGCCAGCAGCCACAGGGATGGGAACACTGAAGCTTTCTTT.

The V and J genes are TRBV30 and TRBJ2-4, with 9 bases fitting TRBD1. Per germline, CDR1 GTSNPN and CDR2 SVGIG (reference sequence). This CDR3 region has 13 residues. V dropped 5 bases and J dropped 2; count of bases not matched to a gene: 1. The CDR3 is CAWGTGSKNIQYF. The DNA for the CDR3 is TGTGCCTGGGGGACAGGGTCCAAAAACATTCAGTACTTC.

This clone has more than one count but fewer than ten. Other DNA sequences in the same sample also yield this CDR3. The J gene is TRBJ2-6, the V gene TRBV5-1; D is uncertain. V was clipped by 4 bases and J by 0 bases, with 5 bases between them. The CDR3 is made up of 14 amino acids. CDR1 is SGHRS, CDR2 YFSETQ, per germline. The CDR3 DNA reads TGCGCCAGCAGCCCAAACTCTGGGGCCAACGTCCTGACTTTC. Encoded protein: CASSPNSGANVLTF.

This clone appeared a single time. The chain links TRBV6-1 to TRBJ2-7; no clear D gene. CDR1 and CDR2 (germline): MNHNS, SASEGT. CDR3 length equals 14 residues. V was clipped by 4 bases and J by 1 base, with 11 bases between them. This CDR3 is CASSGQVSSYEQYF. The CDR3 DNA is TGTGCCAGCAGTGGTCAGGTCAGTTCCTACGAGCAGTACTTC.

The chain links TRBV7-9 to TRBJ2-3; TRBD1 aligns across 8 bases. V trimming: 5 bases; J trimming: 3 bases; junction bases outside the gene matches: 10. The CDR3 extends over 16 amino acids. Per germline, CDR1 SEHNR and CDR2 FQNEAQ (reference sequence). The CDR3 sequence is CASSPPGQDPTDTQYF. CDR3 in DNA: TGTGCCAGCAGCCCCCCGGGACAGGACCCGACAGATACGCAGTATTTT.

CDR3: CASKGPGGRTGELFF. CDR3 DNA sequence: TGTGCCAGCAAGGGGCCCGGGGGGCGTACCGGGGAGCTGTTTTTT. V is TRBV7-2 and J is TRBJ2-2; possible D gene TRBD2, 7 bases. Trimming pared 7 bases from V and 5 bases from J, leaving 17 bases between. The CDR3 consists of 15 residues. Germline-derived CDR1 and CDR2 are SGHTA and FQGNSA.

As to this clone: Other nucleotide sequences from this sample produce the same CDR3. The V gene is TRBV5-4, the J gene TRBJ1-2; D ambiguous. Germline V lookup: CDR1 SGHNT, CDR2 YYREEE (reference sequence). V lost 4 bases and J lost 8, with 15 bases in between. The CDR3 is 13 amino acids. This CDR3 reads CASSLPGGRGYTF. CDR3 in DNA: TGTGCCAGCAGCCTCCCGGGAGGCCGGGGCTACACCTTC.

This chain uses TRBV5-4 with TRBJ2-2; D may be TRBD1 or TRBD2 (5 bases each). V lost 5 bases and J 5 bases, leaving 10 bases between the germline ends. Germline CDR1 and CDR2: SGHNT and YYREEE (reference sequence). CDR3 length: 13 residues. The CDR3 DNA reads TGTGCCAGCAGATGGGACCCGACCGGGGAGCTGTTTTTT. It codes for CASRWDPTGELFF.

V usage is TRBV14 and J usage is TRBJ2-7; 8 nucleotides match TRBD2. V shed 1 base, J shed 3 bases, and the junction held 17 bases outside the gene matches. CDR3 length: 19 residues. Germline-derived CDR1 and CDR2 are SGHDN and FVKESK. This CDR3 reads CASSQVAAGLGTRNYEQYF. The CDR3, as DNA: TGTGCCAGCAGCCAAGTAGCCGCCGGCCTAGGGACTAGGAACTACGAGCAGTACTTC.

The chain links TRBV27 to TRBJ2-3; unclear D gene. Germline CDR1 and CDR2: MNHEY and SMNVEV (reference sequence). The CDR3 consists of 16 residues. V lost 1 base to trimming and J lost 1 base, with 12 bases between them. The CDR3 nucleotides are TGTGCCAGCAGTTTATACCCCGGATTGGGCACAGATACGCAGTATTTT. Protein sequence: CASSLYPGLGTDTQYF.

The rearrangement links TRBV5-1 to TRBJ2-6; 8 nucleotides align to TRBD1. The CDR3 has 18 amino acids. Trimming removed 4 bases from V and 0 bases from J; junction bases left unmatched: 9. Germline lookup yields CDR1 SGHRS and CDR2 YFSETQ. CDR3 sequence reads: CASSHWTGRNSGANVLTF. The CDR3 coding sequence is TGCGCCAGCAGCCACTGGACAGGGCGTAACTCTGGGGCCAACGTCCTGACTTTC. Using reference TRBV5-1 and TRBJ2-6 for the parts outside the CDR3, the full variable domain is KAGVTQTPRYLIKTRGQQVTLSCSPISGHRSVSWYQQTPGQGLQFLFEYFSETQRNKGNFPGRFSGRQFSNSRSEMNVSTLELGDSALYLCASSHWTGRNSGANVLTFGAGSRLTVL.